One and the same sample provided the 16 T cell receptor beta chains below, sequenced in a study of blood T cells in healthy people across ages. Through a sample-barcoded 5' primer and a J-beta primer mix, a second PCR was run for about 6 to 11 cycles. MiXCR was run by TCRdb on the 5' RACE reads, yielding one entry per CDR3 protein. The table includes approximately 960,000 distinct CDR3 sequences, roughly 28% detected once. This same sample was also part of a study on T cells of mothers and their children.

Input material: blood. The receptors stem from a woman in her thirties or forties in good health.

This clonotype turned up a few times. The J gene is TRBJ2-7, the V gene TRBV18, with D tentatively TRBD2 (5 bases). Germline-derived CDR1 and CDR2 are KGHSH and LQKENI. V lost 3 bases and J 6 bases, leaving 18 bases between the germline ends. This CDR3 spans 15 amino acids. CDR3: CASSPGVRGKVEQYF. Here the CDR3 DNA reads TGTGCCAGCTCACCTGGGGTTCGAGGGAAGGTCGAGCAGTACTTC.

This clonotype was found a few times. The gene calls are TRBV20-1 and TRBJ1-1; weak D call: TRBD1 (6 bases). From germline, CDR1 is DFQATT and CDR2 SNEGSKA (reference sequence). V shed 5 bases and J shed 10 bases, with 11 bases lying between them. This CDR3 contains 10 residues. The CDR3 DNA sequence: TGCAGTGCTCTCAACAGGGCAGCTTTCTTT. Encoded protein: CSALNRAAFF.

This clonotype was seen ten or more times. The chain has TRBV12-3 or TRBV12-4 and TRBJ2-7, with TRBD1 identical over 8 bases. V gave up 5 bases and J gave up 0 bases; unmatched junction bases: 3. The CDR3 has 14 amino acids. This CDR3 is CASSDTGGSYEQYF. The CDR3 DNA is TGTGCCAGCAGTGACACAGGGGGCTCCTACGAGCAGTACTTC.

Comment on this clonotype: A much larger clone sits a single nucleotide away, making a read error possible. The chain joins TRBV4-1 to TRBJ2-5; TRBD2 matches 9 bases. The CDR3 runs 15 residues. CDR1 and CDR2 from the germline V gene are MGHRA and YSYEKL. CDR3 sequence: CASGQEAGGKETQYF. As DNA, the CDR3 is TGCGCCAGCGGCCAAGAAGCGGGGGGAAAAGAGACCCAGTACTTC.

This rearrangement joins TRBV5-1 to TRBJ1-4, with a tentative D call TRBD1 (6 bases). CDR3 length equals 15 residues. CDR1 is SGHRS, CDR2 YFSETQ, per germline. V lost 1 base, J lost 0 bases, and 7 bases lay in between. The CDR3 is CASSLTGTTNEKLFF. The DNA for the CDR3 is TGCGCCAGCAGCTTGACAGGGACAACTAATGAAAAACTGTTTTTT. The full variable domain, its missing parts supplied by reference TRBV5-1 and TRBJ1-4, is KAGVTQTPRYLIKTRGQQVTLSCSPISGHRSVSWYQQTPGQGLQFLFEYFSETQRNKGNFPGRFSGRQFSNSRSEMNVSTLELGDSALYLCASSLTGTTNEKLFFGSGTQLSVL.

The CDR3 region has the DNA TGTGCCAGCAGTTTTTTAGCGGGGGCGCACCAAGAGACCCAGTACTTC. The encoded protein is CASSFLAGAHQETQYF. The chain recombines TRBV28 with TRBJ2-5; 9 bases line up with TRBD2. Germline trimming cut 3 bases from V and 0 bases from J; bases unmatched to any gene: 5. The germline V gene encodes CDR1 MDHEN and CDR2 SYDVKM. The CDR3 has 16 residues.

This clonotype was observed a handful of times. J is TRBJ2-1 and V is TRBV20-1; TRBD2 matches at 11 bases. The CDR3 runs 15 residues. Germline lookup yields CDR1 DFQATT and CDR2 SNEGSKA (reference sequence). The V segment lost 1 base and the J segment 4 bases; nucleotides outside the gene matches: 3. For the CDR3, the DNA is TGCAGTGCTAGAGTCCCTAGCGGGGGGTACAATGAGCAGTTCTTC. Its protein is CSARVPSGGYNEQFF.

This clonotype was observed a few times. The rearrangement links TRBV12-3 or TRBV12-4 to TRBJ2-1, with 15 positions matching TRBD2. V lost 6 bases to trimming and J lost 9 bases; unmatched junction nucleotides: 6. The CDR3 is 15 residues long. CDR3 amino acids: CASRWTSGGAGEQFF. CDR3 nucleotides: TGTGCCAGCAGGTGGACTAGCGGGGGGGCAGGTGAGCAGTTCTTC.

The chain has TRBV28 and TRBJ1-2; 8 bases are a match to TRBD1. There are 19 residues in the CDR3. Per germline, CDR1 MDHEN and CDR2 SYDVKM. V was clipped by 2 bases and J by 8 bases; unmatched bases: 22. CDR3 protein: CASSLLRTGRGGGARGYTF. As DNA, the CDR3 is TGTGCCAGCAGTTTACTCAGGACAGGGCGAGGCGGGGGAGCTCGCGGCTACACCTTC.

This clonotype was seen a handful of times. The rearrangement joins TRBV5-8 to TRBJ1-2; D gene ambiguous. V was cut by 1 base and J by 3 bases, with 13 bases left in between. Germline CDR1 SGHTS, CDR2 YDEGEE. The CDR3 is 15 amino acids. CDR3 coding DNA: TGTGCCAGCAGCTTGTGGGTCAGGAAGGACTATGGCTACACCTTC. Its translation is CASSLWVRKDYGYTF.

The chain couples TRBV20-1 to TRBJ2-4, with 7 bases matching TRBD2. The J call may be mistaken, given a closer DNA end match to TRBJ2-7. Germline values: CDR1 DFQATT, CDR2 SNEGSKA (reference sequence). The CDR3 is 16 amino acids. The CDR3 reads CSARDSVRGGTYEQYF. The CDR3 DNA reads TGCAGTGCTAGAGATTCAGTCCGCGGGGGAACCTACGAGCAGTACTTC.

The genes are TRBV28 and TRBJ1-5; 8 bases are a match to TRBD1. Germline values: CDR1 MDHEN, CDR2 SYDVKM. The CDR3 loop spans 16 amino acids. V trimming: 7 bases; J trimming: 2 bases; junction bases outside the gene matches: 10. CDR3 nucleotide sequence: TGTGCCAGCATGGCCAGGGGGCTGTTGGGCAATCAGCCCCAGCATTTT. This sequence encodes CASMARGLLGNQPQHF.

J is TRBJ2-1 and V is TRBV10-3; TRBD2 might be the D (6 bases). CDR1 and CDR2 from the germline V gene are ENHRY and SYGVKD. This CDR3 has 13 amino acids. V was trimmed by 7 bases and J by 8 bases, leaving 15 bases between them. The chain's CDR3 is CAITPGEADEQFF. In nucleotides, the CDR3 is TGTGCCATCACTCCGGGGGAGGCCGATGAGCAGTTCTTC.

In its sample, this clonotype was seen many times. The V call is TRBV20-1, the J call TRBJ1-2; TRBD1 matches at 9 bases. The V and J ends lost 0 bases and 7 bases, in that order; junction bases with no gene match: 6. CDR1 and CDR2 from the germline V gene are DFQATT and SNEGSKA (reference sequence). This CDR3 spans 14 amino acids. In DNA form, the CDR3 reads TGCAGTGCTAGAGAGCCCGGGACAGGGATTGGCTACACCTTC. This sequence encodes CSAREPGTGIGYTF.

This clonotype occurred once. This could be a read error, since a much larger clone is one nucleotide away. The chain uses TRBV9 and TRBJ2-4, with D unclear. Germline assignment: CDR1 SGDLS and CDR2 YYNGEE. The germline V and J ends were trimmed by 0 bases and 12 bases, with 13 bases remaining between them. The CDR3 consists of 13 residues. In nucleotides, the CDR3 is TGTGCCAGCAGCGTAGACTACGGAGACAATCAGTACTTC. This translates into CASSVDYGDNQYF.

This clonotype was seen a few times. J is TRBJ2-1 and V is TRBV12-3 or TRBV12-4, with D perhaps TRBD2 (5 bases). This CDR3 spans 16 amino acids. The germline V and J ends were trimmed by 0 bases and 7 bases, with 16 bases remaining between them. In DNA form, the CDR3 reads TGTGCCAGCAGTTTAGCGCGTGCGGGCTTGGGGAATGAGCAGTTCTTC. Protein: CASSLARAGLGNEQFF.